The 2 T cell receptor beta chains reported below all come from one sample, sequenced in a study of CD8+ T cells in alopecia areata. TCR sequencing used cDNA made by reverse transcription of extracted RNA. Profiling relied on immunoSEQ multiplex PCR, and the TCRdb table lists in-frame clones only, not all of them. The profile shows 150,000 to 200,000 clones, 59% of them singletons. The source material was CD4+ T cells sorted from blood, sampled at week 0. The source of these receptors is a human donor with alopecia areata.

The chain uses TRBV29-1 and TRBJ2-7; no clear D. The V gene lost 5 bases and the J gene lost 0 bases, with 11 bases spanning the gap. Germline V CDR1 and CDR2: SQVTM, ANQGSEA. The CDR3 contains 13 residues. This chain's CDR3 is CSVIRSPSYEQYF. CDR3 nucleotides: TGCAGCGTTATACGCTCCCCCTCCTACGAGCAGTACTTC.

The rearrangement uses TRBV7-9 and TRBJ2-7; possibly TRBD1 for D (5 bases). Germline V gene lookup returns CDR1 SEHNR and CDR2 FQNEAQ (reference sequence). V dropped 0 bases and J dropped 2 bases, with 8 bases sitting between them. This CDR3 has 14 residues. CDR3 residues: CASSLARVTYEQYF. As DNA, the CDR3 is TGTGCCAGCAGCTTAGCCAGGGTTACCTACGAGCAGTACTTC.